This T cell receptor (beta chain) emerged from a study of T cells in localized non-small cell lung cancer. Findings of the study overall: Adjacent uninvolved lung had the highest clonality, suggesting focused antigen responses.

On this clone itself: Antigen specificity is unknown.

The CDR3 spans 11 residues. Trimming removed 7 bases from V and 5 bases from J, with 5 bases in between. Germline V CDR1 and CDR2: SGHTA, FQGTGA. TCRdb keeps only in-frame clones here, not all; method: immunoSEQ multiplex PCR. This sample has around 130,000 clones; roughly 90% occur once, and the top ten carry about 1.5%. The origin of this receptor is a female donor at least 60 years old with stage I lung adenocarcinoma. Sequencing was performed on peripheral blood, taken before any cancer treatment. The chain joins TRBV7-3 to TRBJ2-2; D not resolved. CDR3 nucleotide sequence: TGTGCCAGCAACACTACCGGGGAGCTGTTTTTT. The encoded protein is CASNTTGELFF.